This T cell receptor beta chain was retrieved from a study of response to subunit inactivated influenza vaccine. TCRdb re-called the RT-PCR reads through MiXCR, storing one row per CDR3 protein. Of some 550,000 distinct CDR3 sequences detected, under 25% appear once; the ten largest clones hold 2.5% to 3%. The CDR3 has 16 residues. V lost 3 bases, J lost 8 bases, and 9 bases stayed unmatched. CDR1 and CDR2 from the germline V gene are SGHRS and YFSETQ. The same data also went into a second study, on T cells expressing NK-cell markers. This second study notes: With UMIs, 5'RACE template switching was used to make TCR beta cDNA. The authors derived TCR beta repertoires from sorted CD3+CD56+NKG2C+, CD3+CD56+NKG2C- and CD3+CD56-NKG2C+ T cells. The authors sequenced eight donors, of whom seven were HCMV-seropositive and one was seronegative. Anti-gamma-delta TCR antibody use in several experiments restricted sorting to alpha-beta TCR T cells.

This chain uses TRBV5-1 with TRBJ2-1; 12 bases align to TRBD2. The material was CD4+ T cells sorted from PBMCs, obtained approximately 13 days after vaccination. This TCR derives from a man in his fifties who received an inactivated influenza vaccine. CDR3 amino acids: CASSSRLAGVRDEQFF. The CDR3 DNA follows: TGCGCCAGCAGCTCGAGACTAGCGGGAGTCCGGGATGAGCAGTTCTTC.